This passage covers 21 T cell receptor beta chains from one sample sequenced in a study of control samples from healthy donors and cancer patients. Using immunoSEQ multiplex PCR, the repertoire was profiled, and TCRdb retains in-frame clones only, with some absent. The sample records roughly 170,000 clones, around 90% being singletons. Sequences were obtained from blood. The source of these receptors is a woman aged 40 to 55 in good health.

This clone was observed a single time. The chain combines TRBV19 with TRBJ2-2; 8 nucleotides match TRBD1. The CDR3 has 14 residues. V lost 4 bases, J lost 7 bases, and 5 bases stayed unmatched. CDR1 and CDR2 from the germline V gene are LNHDA and SQIVND (reference sequence). The CDR3 here is CASSKGQGSGELFF. CDR3 nucleotide sequence: TGTGCCAGTAGTAAAGGACAGGGCAGCGGGGAGCTGTTTTTT.

This clone was counted once. V and J are TRBV5-4 and TRBJ2-7, with D perhaps being TRBD1 or TRBD2 (5 bases each). V lost 1 base to trimming and J lost 2 bases, with 10 bases between them. This CDR3 has 14 amino acids. Germline assignment: CDR1 SGHNT and CDR2 YYREEE (reference sequence). The CDR3 is CASSLSQGPYEQYF. CDR3 DNA sequence: TGTGCCAGCAGCTTGTCCCAGGGACCCTACGAGCAGTACTTC.

The gene calls are TRBV2 and TRBJ2-3; D unresolved. Per germline, CDR1 SNHLY and CDR2 FYNNEI. This CDR3 is built from 14 residues. With 1 base removed from V and 4 bases from J, the gap between germline ends came to 9 bases. CDR3 region: CASSEVNQADTQYF. The CDR3 nucleotides read TGTGCCAGCAGTGAAGTCAACCAGGCAGATACGCAGTATTTT.

V gene TRBV5-5 combines with J gene TRBJ2-3; no clear D gene. The germline gives CDR1 SGHKS, CDR2 YYEKEE (reference sequence). The CDR3 extends over 12 amino acids. V dropped 2 bases and J dropped 4 bases, with 5 bases sitting between them. CDR3 in DNA: TGTGCCAGCAGCTTTGGGGCAGATACGCAGTATTTT. Its translation: CASSFGADTQYF.

The genes are TRBV5-6 and TRBJ2-3; D not certain. The CDR3 has 13 residues. Germline CDR1 reads SGHDT; CDR2 reads YYEEEE. V dropped 0 bases and J dropped 0 bases, with 2 bases sitting between them. The CDR3 protein is CASSLASTDTQYF. The DNA for the CDR3 is TGTGCCAGCAGCTTGGCTAGCACAGATACGCAGTATTTT. Filled out from reference TRBV5-6 and TRBJ2-3, the complete variable domain reads DAGVTQSPTHLIKTRGQQVTLRCSPKSGHDTVSWYQQALGQGPQFIFQYYEEEERQRGNFPDRFSGHQFPNYSSELNVNALLLGDSALYLCASSLASTDTQYFGPGTRLTVL.

This clone was found once. The chain couples TRBV6-2 or TRBV6-3 to TRBJ1-1; D remains unclear. V lost 2 bases and J 7 bases, leaving 5 bases between the germline ends. Germline V gene lookup returns CDR1 MNHEY and CDR2 SVGEGT. The CDR3 totals 11 residues. This CDR3 reads CASSYPNEAFF. Written as DNA, the CDR3 is TGTGCCAGCAGTTACCCGAATGAAGCTTTCTTT.

The V and J genes are TRBV29-1 and TRBJ2-1, with D hard to call. CDR3 length equals 13 residues. Per the germline V gene, CDR1 is SQVTM and CDR2 is ANQGSEA. Trimming took off 3 bases at V and 2 bases at J, with 8 bases between the two ends. The CDR3 reads CSVEDAAYNEQFF. The CDR3, as DNA: TGCAGCGTTGAGGACGCCGCCTACAATGAGCAGTTCTTC.

This clone was seen a few times. The chain is built from TRBV12-3 or TRBV12-4 and TRBJ1-1; tentative D call: TRBD1 (6 bases). This CDR3 comprises 13 residues. The germline V and J ends were trimmed by 3 bases and 4 bases, with 9 bases remaining between them. Here the CDR3 reads CASSFQGTTEAFF. DNA for the CDR3: TGTGCCAGCAGTTTCCAGGGGACCACTGAAGCTTTCTTT.

This chain connects TRBV13 to TRBJ2-7; 7 bases fit TRBD1. The trim removed 5 bases at V and 3 bases at J, leaving 10 bases unmatched. The CDR3 totals 15 residues. The germline gives CDR1 PRHDT, CDR2 FYEKMQ (reference sequence). The CDR3 sequence is CASSPQRGRYYEQYF. DNA of the CDR3: TGTGCCAGCAGCCCCCAGAGGGGGCGCTACTACGAGCAGTACTTC.

This chain links TRBV23-1 with TRBJ1-2; D not resolved. Being an ORF, TRBV23-1 has a function that is uncertain. The CDR3 has 14 amino acids. V was pared by 0 bases and J by 6 bases, with 11 bases between. DNA of the CDR3: TGCGCCAGCAGTCAATCGGAAGGAAATCATGGCTACACCTTC. This sequence encodes CASSQSEGNHGYTF.

The V call is TRBV21-1, the J call TRBJ2-2; TRBD2, the D gene given by the table, was not confirmed from the DNA. TRBV21-1 is a pseudogene segment. The CDR3 has 15 amino acids. The CDR3 bases are TGTGCCAGCAGCAAAAAGCGGGGGAACACCGGGGAGCTGTTTTTT. Protein: CASSKKRGNTGELFF.

A few counts support this clone. This rearrangement joins TRBV3-1 (or the pseudogene TRBV3-2) to TRBJ2-7, with TRBD1 matching 9 bases. Germline trimming cut 4 bases from V and 9 bases from J; bases unmatched to any gene: 16. The CDR3 length is 16 residues. The V gene's germline CDR1 is LGHDT and CDR2 YNNKEL (reference sequence). CDR3 in DNA: TGTGCCAGCAGCCCCGGACAGGGGCTTTCCCTGTTAGGGCAGTACTTC. It specifies CASSPGQGLSLLGQYF.

The chain has TRBV25-1 and TRBJ1-6; TRBD1 matches 7 bases. CDR3 size: 13 residues. Per the germline V gene, CDR1 is MGHDK and CDR2 is SYGVNS. The V segment lost 9 bases and the J segment 7 bases; nucleotides outside the gene matches: 6. The CDR3 here is CARAQGENSPLHF. The CDR3 DNA is TGTGCCAGGGCCCAGGGGGAAAATTCACCCCTCCACTTT.

This rearrangement joins TRBV5-1 to TRBJ1-2; D may be TRBD1 (5 bases). The V end was cut by 4 bases, the J end by 1 base, with 17 bases between. The CDR3 runs to 16 residues. Germline-derived CDR1 and CDR2 are SGHRS and YFSETQ. The CDR3 DNA reads TGCGCCAGCAGCCCATCCGACAGCGCCTATAACTATGGCTACACCTTC. Encoded protein: CASSPSDSAYNYGYTF.

In regard to this clone: The same CDR3 is also encoded by other DNA sequences in this sample. The CDR3 here is CASSPQGQGVANEQFF. Here the CDR3 DNA reads TGTGCCAGCTCACCACAAGGACAGGGTGTAGCCAATGAGCAGTTCTTC. The V call is TRBV18, the J call TRBJ2-1; 8 bases match TRBD1. V was pared by 1 base and J by 6 bases, with 8 bases of the junction left unmatched. Germline CDR1 and CDR2: KGHSH and LQKENI. This CDR3 is built from 16 residues.

The gene calls are TRBV5-5 and TRBJ1-1; no clear D gene. Trimming took off 4 bases at V and 3 bases at J, with 13 bases between the two ends. Germline loops: CDR1 SGHKS, CDR2 YYEKEE (reference sequence). The CDR3 totals 14 residues. The CDR3: CASSEGLSYTEAFF. CDR3 DNA sequence: TGTGCCAGCAGCGAGGGCCTTTCTTACACTGAAGCTTTCTTT. Filled out from reference TRBV5-5 and TRBJ1-1, the complete variable domain reads DAGVTQSPTHLIKTRGQQVTLRCSPISGHKSVSWYQQVLGQGPQFIFQYYEKEERGRGNFPDRFSARQFPNYSSELNVNALLLGDSALYLCASSEGLSYTEAFFGQGTRLTVV.

For this clone: The sample has other DNA sequences that encode this CDR3 too. The chain employs TRBV27 and TRBJ1-1, with 8 nucleotides matching TRBD1. The CDR3 is 14 residues long. CDR1 is MNHEY and CDR2 is SMNVEV in the germline V gene (reference sequence). Unmatched junction bases numbered 3, after V lost 6 bases and J lost 0 bases. CDR3 sequence reads: CASRQGQVNTEAFF. The CDR3 DNA sequence: TGTGCCAGCAGACAGGGACAGGTGAACACTGAAGCTTTCTTT.

The chain carries TRBV18 and TRBJ2-7; 7 bases align to TRBD1. The junction had 7 bases not matched to a gene; V was cut back by 6 bases and J by 2 bases. CDR1 is KGHSH, CDR2 LQKENI, per germline. This CDR3 contains 14 residues. This chain's CDR3 is CASSADRSAYEQYF. The CDR3 DNA reads as TGTGCCAGCTCCGCGGACAGGTCGGCCTACGAGCAGTACTTC. Based on the CDR3 plus reference TRBV18 and TRBJ2-7, the full variable domain is NAGVMQNPRHLVRRRGQEARLRCSPMKGHSHVYWYRQLPEEGLKFMVYLQKENIIDESGMPKERFSAEFPKEGPSILRIQQVVRGDSAAYFCASSADRSAYEQYFGPGTRLTVT.

The chain uses TRBV7-8 and TRBJ2-7, with D perhaps TRBD1 (5 bases). The CDR3 is 14 residues long. The V end was cut by 5 bases, the J end by 4 bases, with 15 bases between. The germline gives CDR1 SGHVS, CDR2 FQNEAQ. The CDR3 is CASSAEFAGYEQYF. DNA for the CDR3: TGTGCCAGCAGCGCAGAATTCGCAGGGTACGAGCAGTACTTC. Based on the CDR3 plus reference TRBV7-8 and TRBJ2-7, the full variable domain is GAGVSQSPRYKVAKRGQDVALRCDPISGHVSLFWYQQALGQGPEFLTYFQNEAQLDKSGLPSDRFFAERPEGSVSTLKIQRTQQEDSAVYLCASSAEFAGYEQYFGPGTRLTVT.

The chain carries TRBV13 and TRBJ1-2; D unresolved. This CDR3 is 17 amino acids long. The germline V gene has CDR1 PRHDT and CDR2 FYEKMQ (reference sequence). Trimming removed 5 bases at V and 7 bases at J, with 26 bases between. This CDR3 is CASSPQGSSRVWGGYTF. CDR3 bases: TGTGCCAGCAGCCCACAAGGGTCTAGTCGAGTTTGGGGTGGCTACACCTTC.

The chain has TRBV7-8 and TRBJ1-5, with TRBD1 identical over 7 bases. V lost 4 bases, J lost 6 bases, and 15 bases stayed unmatched. CDR3 size: 17 residues. Germline-derived CDR1 and CDR2 are SGHVS and FQNEAQ. CDR3 nucleotides: TGTGCCAGCAGCTCACGGGACAGCGGAGGGTACGGTCAGCCCCAGCATTTT. Residues: CASSSRDSGGYGQPQHF.